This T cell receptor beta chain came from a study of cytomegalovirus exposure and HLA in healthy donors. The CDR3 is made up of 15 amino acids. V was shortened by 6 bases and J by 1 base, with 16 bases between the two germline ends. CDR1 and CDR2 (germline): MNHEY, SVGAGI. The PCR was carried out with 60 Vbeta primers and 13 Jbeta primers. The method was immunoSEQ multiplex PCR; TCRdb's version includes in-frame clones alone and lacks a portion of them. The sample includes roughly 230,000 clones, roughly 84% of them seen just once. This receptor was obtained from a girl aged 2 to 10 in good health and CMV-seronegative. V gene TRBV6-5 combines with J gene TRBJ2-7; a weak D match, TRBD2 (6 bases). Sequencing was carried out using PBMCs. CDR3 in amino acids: CASSTTTTSSYEQYF. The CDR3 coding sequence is TGTGCCAGCAGCACTACAACGACTAGTTCCTACGAGCAGTACTTC.